This TCR beta chain comes out of a study of blood T cell repertoires in COVID-19. Looking at the study overall: Specimens from acute and convalescent COVID-19 originated in the United States, Italy and Spain. From T cells, B-cell-depleted T cells, or PBMCs came the material, which was cDNA or gDNA.

V dropped 2 bases and J dropped 0; count of bases not matched to a gene: 1. Germline CDR1 is LNHDA and CDR2 is SQIVND (reference sequence). The CDR3 loop spans 15 amino acids. Original processing methods: Estimation of nucleated cell counts was performed using reference gene primer amplification. Method: immunoSEQ multiplex PCR; TCRdb's copy keeps in-frame clones and lacks some. V and J calls and clone size are as listed in that table; D and trimming were resolved from the DNA. The table includes roughly 160,000 clones, 79% detected once. Sequencing was done on a sample of peripheral blood. This TCR was recovered from an older woman with COVID-19, enrolled during active disease. This chain connects TRBV19 to TRBJ2-1; 7 nucleotides line up with TRBD1. The CDR3 coding sequence is TGTGCCAGTAGTATACGGGACAGCTCCTACAATGAGCAGTTCTTC. This sequence encodes CASSIRDSSYNEQFF.